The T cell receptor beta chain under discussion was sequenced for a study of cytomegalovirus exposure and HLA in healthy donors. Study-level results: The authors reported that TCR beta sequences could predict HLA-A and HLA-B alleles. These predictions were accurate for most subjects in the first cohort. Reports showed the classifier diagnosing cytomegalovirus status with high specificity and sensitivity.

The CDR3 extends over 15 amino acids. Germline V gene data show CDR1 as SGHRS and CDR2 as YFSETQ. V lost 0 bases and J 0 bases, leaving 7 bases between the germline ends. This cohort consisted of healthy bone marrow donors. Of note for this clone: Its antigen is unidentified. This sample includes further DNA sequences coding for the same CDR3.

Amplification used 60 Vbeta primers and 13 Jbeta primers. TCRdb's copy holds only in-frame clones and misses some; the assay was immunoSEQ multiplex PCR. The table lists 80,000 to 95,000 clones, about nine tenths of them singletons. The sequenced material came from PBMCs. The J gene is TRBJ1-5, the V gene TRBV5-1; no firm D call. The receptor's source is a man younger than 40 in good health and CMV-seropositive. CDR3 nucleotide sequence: TGCGCCAGCAGCTTGGGAGGGTATAGCAATCAGCCCCAGCATTTT. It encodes CASSLGGYSNQPQHF.